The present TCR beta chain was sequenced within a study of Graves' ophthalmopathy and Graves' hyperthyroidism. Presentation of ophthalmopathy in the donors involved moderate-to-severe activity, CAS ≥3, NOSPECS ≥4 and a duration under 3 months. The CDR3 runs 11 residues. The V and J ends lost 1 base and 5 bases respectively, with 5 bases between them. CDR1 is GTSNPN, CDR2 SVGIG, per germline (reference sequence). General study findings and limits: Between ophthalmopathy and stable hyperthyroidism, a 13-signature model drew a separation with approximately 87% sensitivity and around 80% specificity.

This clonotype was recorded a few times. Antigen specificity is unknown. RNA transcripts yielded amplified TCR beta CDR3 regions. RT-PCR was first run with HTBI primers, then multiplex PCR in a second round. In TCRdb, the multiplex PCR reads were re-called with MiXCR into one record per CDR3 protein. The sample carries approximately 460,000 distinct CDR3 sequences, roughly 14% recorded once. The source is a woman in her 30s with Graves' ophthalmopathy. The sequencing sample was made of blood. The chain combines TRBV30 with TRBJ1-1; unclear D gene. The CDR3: CAWSGLTEAFF. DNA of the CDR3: TGTGCCTGGAGTGGTCTAACTGAAGCTTTCTTT.